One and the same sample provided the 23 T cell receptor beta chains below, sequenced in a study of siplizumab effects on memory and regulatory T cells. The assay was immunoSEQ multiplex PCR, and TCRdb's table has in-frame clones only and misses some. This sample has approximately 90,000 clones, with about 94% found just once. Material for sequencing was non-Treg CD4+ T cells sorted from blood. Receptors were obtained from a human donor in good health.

Written as DNA, the CDR3 is TGTGCCAGCAGCAAGGACGGTTTGAACACTGAAGCTTTCTTT. It is translated as CASSKDGLNTEAFF. The rearrangement uses TRBV7-9 and TRBJ1-1; no clear D. CDR3 length: 14 residues. Germline V lookup: CDR1 SEHNR, CDR2 FQNEAQ (reference sequence). Trimming left V 5 bases short and J 0 bases short, with 10 bases between. The whole variable domain, remainder taken from reference TRBV7-9 and TRBJ1-1, is DTGVSQNPRHKITKRGQNVTFRCDPISEHNRLYWYRQTLGQGPEFLTYFQNEAQLEKSRLLSDRFSAERPKGSFSTLEIQRTEQGDSAMYLCASSKDGLNTEAFFGQGTRLTVV.

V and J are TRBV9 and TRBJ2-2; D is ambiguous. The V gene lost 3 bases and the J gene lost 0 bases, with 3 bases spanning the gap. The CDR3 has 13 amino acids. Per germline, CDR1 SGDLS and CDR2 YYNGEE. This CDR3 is CASSAPNTGELFF. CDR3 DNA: TGTGCCAGCAGCGCTCCGAACACCGGGGAGCTGTTTTTT. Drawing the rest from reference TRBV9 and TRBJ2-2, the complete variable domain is DSGVTQTPKHLITATGQRVTLRCSPRSGDLSVYWYQQSLDQGLQFLIQYYNGEERAKGNILERFSAQQFPDLHSELNLSSLELGDSALYFCASSAPNTGELFFGEGSRLTVL.

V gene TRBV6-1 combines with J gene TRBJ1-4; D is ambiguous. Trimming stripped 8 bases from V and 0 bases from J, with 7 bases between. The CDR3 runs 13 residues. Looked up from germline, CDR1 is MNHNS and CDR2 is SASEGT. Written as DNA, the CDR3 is TGTGCCAGCCAACAGACAACTAATGAAAAACTGTTTTTT. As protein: CASQQTTNEKLFF.

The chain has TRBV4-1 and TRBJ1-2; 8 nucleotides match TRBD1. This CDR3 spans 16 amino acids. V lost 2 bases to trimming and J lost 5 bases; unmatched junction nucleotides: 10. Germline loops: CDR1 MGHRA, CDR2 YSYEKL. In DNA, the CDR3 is TGCGCCAGCAGCCAACCCGGCAGGGGGCCTTCGTATGGCTACACCTTC. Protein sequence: CASSQPGRGPSYGYTF.

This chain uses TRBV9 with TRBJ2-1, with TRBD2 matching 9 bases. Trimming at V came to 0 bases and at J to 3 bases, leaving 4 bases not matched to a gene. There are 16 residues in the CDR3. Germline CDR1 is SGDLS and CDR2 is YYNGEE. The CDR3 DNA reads TGTGCCAGCAGCGTAGTAGGAGCGGGGGGCTACAATGAGCAGTTCTTC. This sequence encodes CASSVVGAGGYNEQFF. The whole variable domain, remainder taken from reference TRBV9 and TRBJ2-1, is DSGVTQTPKHLITATGQRVTLRCSPRSGDLSVYWYQQSLDQGLQFLIQYYNGEERAKGNILERFSAQQFPDLHSELNLSSLELGDSALYFCASSVVGAGGYNEQFFGPGTRLTVL.

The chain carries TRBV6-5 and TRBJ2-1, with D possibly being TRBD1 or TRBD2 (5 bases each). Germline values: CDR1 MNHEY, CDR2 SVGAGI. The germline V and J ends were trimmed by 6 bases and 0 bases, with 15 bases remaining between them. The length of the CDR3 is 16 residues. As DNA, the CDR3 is TGTGCCAGCAGCTACCGGGGCGGAAGCTCCTACAATGAGCAGTTCTTC. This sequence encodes CASSYRGGSSYNEQFF.

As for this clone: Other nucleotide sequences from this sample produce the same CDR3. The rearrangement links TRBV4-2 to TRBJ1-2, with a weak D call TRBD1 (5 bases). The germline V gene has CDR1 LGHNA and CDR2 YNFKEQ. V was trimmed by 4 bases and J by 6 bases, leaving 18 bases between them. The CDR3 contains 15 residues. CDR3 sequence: CASSPGIREYDGYTF. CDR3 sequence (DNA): TGTGCCAGCAGCCCGGGGATCAGGGAATACGATGGCTACACCTTC.

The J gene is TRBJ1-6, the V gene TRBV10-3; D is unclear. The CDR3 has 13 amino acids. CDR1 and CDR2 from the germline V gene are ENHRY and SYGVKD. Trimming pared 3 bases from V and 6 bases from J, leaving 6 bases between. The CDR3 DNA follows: TGTGCCATCAGTGATACGGTTAATTCACCCCTCCACTTT. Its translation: CAISDTVNSPLHF.

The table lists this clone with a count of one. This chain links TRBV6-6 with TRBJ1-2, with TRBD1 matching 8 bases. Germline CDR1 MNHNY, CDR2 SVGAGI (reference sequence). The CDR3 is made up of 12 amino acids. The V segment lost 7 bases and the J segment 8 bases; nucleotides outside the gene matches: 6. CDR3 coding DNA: TGTGCCAGCACAGGACAGGGTTCCGGCTACACCTTC. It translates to CASTGQGSGYTF.

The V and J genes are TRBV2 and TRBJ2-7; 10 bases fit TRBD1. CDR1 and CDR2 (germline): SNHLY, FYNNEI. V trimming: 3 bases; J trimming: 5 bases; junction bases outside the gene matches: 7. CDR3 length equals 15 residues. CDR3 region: CASSETGTGADEQYF. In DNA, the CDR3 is TGTGCCAGCAGTGAGACAGGGACAGGGGCAGACGAGCAGTACTTC.

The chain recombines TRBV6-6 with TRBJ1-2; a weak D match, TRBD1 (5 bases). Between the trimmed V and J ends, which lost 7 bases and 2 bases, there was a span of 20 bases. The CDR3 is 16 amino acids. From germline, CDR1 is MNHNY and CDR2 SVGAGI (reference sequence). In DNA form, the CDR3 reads TGTGCCAGCACCCTCCTTGGTGGGGGTGGGAACTATGGCTACACCTTC. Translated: CASTLLGGGGNYGYTF.

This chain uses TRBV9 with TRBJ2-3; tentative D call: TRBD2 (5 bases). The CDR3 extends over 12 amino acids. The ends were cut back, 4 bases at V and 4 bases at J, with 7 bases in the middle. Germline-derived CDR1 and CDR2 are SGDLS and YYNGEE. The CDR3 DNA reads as TGTGCCAGCAGCTTCGGGGCAGATACGCAGTATTTT. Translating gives CASSFGADTQYF.

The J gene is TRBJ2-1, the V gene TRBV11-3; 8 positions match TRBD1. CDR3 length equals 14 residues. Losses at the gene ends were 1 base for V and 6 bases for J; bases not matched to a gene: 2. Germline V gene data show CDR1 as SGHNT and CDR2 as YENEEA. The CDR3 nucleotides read TGTGCCAGCAGCTTAGGGGGGACAGGCAATGAGCAGTTCTTC. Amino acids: CASSLGGTGNEQFF.

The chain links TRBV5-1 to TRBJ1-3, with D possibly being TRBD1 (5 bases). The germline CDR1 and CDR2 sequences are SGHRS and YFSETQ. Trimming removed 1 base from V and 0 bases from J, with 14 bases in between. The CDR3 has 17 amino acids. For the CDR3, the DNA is TGCGCCAGCAGCTTGTGGCTGGGGGTAGACTCTGGAAACACCATATATTTT. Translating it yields CASSLWLGVDSGNTIYF.

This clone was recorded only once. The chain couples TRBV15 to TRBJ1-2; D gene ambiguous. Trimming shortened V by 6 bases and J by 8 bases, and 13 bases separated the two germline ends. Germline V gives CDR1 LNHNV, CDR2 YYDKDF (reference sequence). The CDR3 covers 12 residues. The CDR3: CATSPVEGGYTF. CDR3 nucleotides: TGTGCCACCAGTCCCGTGGAGGGCGGCTACACCTTC.

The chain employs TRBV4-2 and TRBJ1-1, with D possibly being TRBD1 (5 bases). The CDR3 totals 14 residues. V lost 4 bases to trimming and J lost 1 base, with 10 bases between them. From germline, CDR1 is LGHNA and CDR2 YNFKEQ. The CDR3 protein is CASSPDSRNTEAFF. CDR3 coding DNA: TGTGCCAGCAGCCCCGACAGTCGGAACACTGAAGCTTTCTTT.

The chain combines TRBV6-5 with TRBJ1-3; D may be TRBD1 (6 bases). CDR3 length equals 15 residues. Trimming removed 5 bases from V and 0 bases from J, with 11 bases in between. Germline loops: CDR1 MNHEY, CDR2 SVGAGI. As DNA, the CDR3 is TGTGCCAGCAGTCCACAGGGTATCTCTGGAAACACCATATATTTT. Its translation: CASSPQGISGNTIYF.

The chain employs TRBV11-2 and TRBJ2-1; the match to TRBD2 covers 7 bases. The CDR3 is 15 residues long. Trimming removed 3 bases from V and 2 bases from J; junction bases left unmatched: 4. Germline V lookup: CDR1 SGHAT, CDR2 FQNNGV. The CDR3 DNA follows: TGTGCCAGCAGCTTCTTCGGGACTACCTACAATGAGCAGTTCTTC. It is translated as CASSFFGTTYNEQFF.

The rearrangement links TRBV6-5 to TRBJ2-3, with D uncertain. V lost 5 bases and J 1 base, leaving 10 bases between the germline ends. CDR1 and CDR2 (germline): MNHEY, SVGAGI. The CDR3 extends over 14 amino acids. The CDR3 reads CASSPGPRTDTQYF. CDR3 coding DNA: TGTGCCAGCAGTCCTGGGCCCCGCACAGATACGCAGTATTTT.

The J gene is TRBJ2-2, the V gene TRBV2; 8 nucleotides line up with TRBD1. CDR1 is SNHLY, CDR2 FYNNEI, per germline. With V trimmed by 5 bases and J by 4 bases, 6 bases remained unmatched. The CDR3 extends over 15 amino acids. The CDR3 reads CASSPDRAGTGELFF. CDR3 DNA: TGTGCCAGCAGTCCGGACAGGGCGGGCACCGGGGAGCTGTTTTTT.

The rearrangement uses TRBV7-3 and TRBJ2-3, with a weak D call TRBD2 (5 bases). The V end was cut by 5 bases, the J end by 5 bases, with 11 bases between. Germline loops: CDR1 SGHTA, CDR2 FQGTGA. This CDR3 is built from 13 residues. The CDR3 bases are TGTGCCAGCAGCCTAGGACTGAAAGATACGCAGTATTTT. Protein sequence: CASSLGLKDTQYF.

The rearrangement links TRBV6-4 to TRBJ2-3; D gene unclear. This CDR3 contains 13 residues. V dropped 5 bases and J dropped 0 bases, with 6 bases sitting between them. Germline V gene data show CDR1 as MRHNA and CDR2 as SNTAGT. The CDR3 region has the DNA TGTGCCAGCAGTCTTTCCAGCACAGATACGCAGTATTTT. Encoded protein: CASSLSSTDTQYF.

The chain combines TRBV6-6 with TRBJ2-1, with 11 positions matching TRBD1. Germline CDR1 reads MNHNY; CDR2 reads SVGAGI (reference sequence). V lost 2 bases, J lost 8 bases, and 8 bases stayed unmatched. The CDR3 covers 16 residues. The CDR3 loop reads CASSYNAGQGAYEQFF. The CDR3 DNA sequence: TGTGCCAGCAGTTACAACGCAGGACAGGGGGCCTATGAGCAGTTCTTC.